Shown below are 10 T cell receptor beta chains from a single sample sequenced in a study of immune evolution from preneoplasia to lung adenocarcinoma. Sequencing used immunoSEQ multiplex PCR; TCRdb keeps in-frame clones, though not all of them. The top ten clones hold about 4.4% of a sample with 39,000 or so clones, more than 60% of them seen once. The sequenced sample consisted of FFPE invasive lung adenocarcinoma tissue. Receptor source: a person aged 55 to 75 with lung adenocarcinoma.

This chain uses TRBV28 with TRBJ1-2, with D possibly matching TRBD1 (5 bases). This CDR3 region has 15 residues. V gave up 6 bases and J gave up 5 bases, with 19 bases separating them. CDR1 and CDR2 from the germline V gene are MDHEN and SYDVKM. In DNA, the CDR3 is TGTGCCAGCAGCCTACAAGGTCTGGGGCTATATGGCTACACCTTC. Translating it yields CASSLQGLGLYGYTF.

The J gene is TRBJ2-7, the V gene TRBV25-1, with TRBD1 matching 9 bases. With V trimmed by 4 bases and J by 4 bases, 11 bases remained unmatched. CDR3 size: 16 residues. Germline V CDR1 and CDR2: MGHDK, SYGVNS. CDR3 nucleotide sequence: TGTGCCAGCAGTGCATTTCGACAGGGGGTTATTTACGAGCAGTACTTC. Residues: CASSAFRQGVIYEQYF.

In its sample, this clone is medium-sized (0.01 to 0.1%). The rearrangement links TRBV7-9 to TRBJ2-3; 8 bases align to TRBD1. Trimming removed 7 bases from V and 6 bases from J; junction bases left unmatched: 24. Germline CDR1 SEHNR, CDR2 FQNEAQ (reference sequence). CDR3 length equals 19 residues. The CDR3 region has the DNA TGTGCCAGCATTCGAGACCAATCGGGGGACAGGCTTCCGATCGATACGCAGTATTTT. Translating it yields CASIRDQSGDRLPIDTQYF.

This rearrangement joins TRBV18 to TRBJ2-5, with D possibly TRBD2 on 6 matching bases. CDR1 is KGHSH, CDR2 LQKENI, per germline. CDR3 length: 15 residues. The germline V and J ends were trimmed by 4 bases and 2 bases, with 14 bases remaining between them. The chain's CDR3 is CASSRLTSRQETQYF. In DNA form, the CDR3 reads TGTGCCAGCTCACGACTAACTAGCAGACAAGAGACCCAGTACTTC.

This chain links TRBV29-1 with TRBJ2-6; 7 bases align to TRBD1. CDR1 is SQVTM, CDR2 ANQGSEA, per germline. V shed 4 bases, J shed 0 bases, and the junction held 3 bases outside the gene matches. This CDR3 contains 15 residues. CDR3 residues: CSVAGQISGANVLTF. CDR3 coding DNA: TGCAGCGTTGCGGGACAGATCTCTGGGGCCAACGTCCTGACTTTC.

This chain links TRBV7-8 with TRBJ2-7; 10 bases match TRBD2. Unmatched junction bases numbered 5, after V lost 6 bases and J lost 3 bases. Germline V lookup: CDR1 SGHVS, CDR2 FQNEAQ. The CDR3 length is 14 residues. In DNA form, the CDR3 reads TGTGCCAGCAGTGTAATAGCGGGAGGCTACGAGCAGTACTTC. Its translation is CASSVIAGGYEQYF.

The chain combines TRBV28 with TRBJ2-5; D call uncertain. V lost 2 bases and J 1 base, leaving 2 bases between the germline ends. The CDR3 sequence is 12 residues long. The germline V gene encodes CDR1 MDHEN and CDR2 SYDVKM. Written as DNA, the CDR3 is TGTGCCAGCAGTTTAGGCCAAGAGACCCAGTACTTC. As protein: CASSLGQETQYF.

The chain is built from TRBV15 and TRBJ2-5, with 7 bases identical to TRBD2. Looked up from germline, CDR1 is LNHNV and CDR2 is YYDKDF (reference sequence). This CDR3 contains 15 residues. Trimming removed 7 bases from V and 1 base from J; junction bases left unmatched: 9. In DNA form, the CDR3 reads TGTGCCACCACACCGGGGGGACTCCCCCAAGAGACCCAGTACTTC. This gives the protein CATTPGGLPQETQYF.

This clone was found once. The CDR3 is CASSQDRGDQPQHF. The CDR3 region has the DNA TGCGCCAGCAGCCAAGACAGGGGCGATCAGCCCCAGCATTTT. The V call is TRBV4-1, the J call TRBJ1-5, with TRBD1 as a possible D gene (6 bases). The ends were cut back, 0 bases at V and 5 bases at J, with 8 bases in the middle. This CDR3 region has 14 residues. In germline, CDR1 is MGHRA, CDR2 YSYEKL.

The gene calls are TRBV28 and TRBJ1-4; TRBD1 might be the D (5 bases). The germline gives CDR1 MDHEN, CDR2 SYDVKM. The CDR3 spans 15 residues. Between the trimmed V and J ends, which lost 6 bases and 4 bases, there was a span of 15 bases. This CDR3 is CASSWVGRNNEKLFF. In DNA form, the CDR3 reads TGTGCCAGCAGCTGGGTGGGACGGAATAATGAAAAACTGTTTTTT.